This TCR beta chain appears in the sequencing data of a study of human T cells and chemical hapten exposure. About the study: Largely, small differences in pooled library volume made per-sample TCR yields vary.

This clonotype was counted at least ten times. Its antigen is still unknown. The time point was: healthy volunteer bleed at 2 weeks. The study extracted total RNA from unfractionated whole blood. CDR1 and CDR2 (germline): SGHTA, FQGTGA. This CDR3 contains 16 residues. The V segment lost 5 bases and the J segment 5 bases; nucleotides outside the gene matches: 10. From the RACE reads, TCRdb called clonotypes with MiXCR, one entry per CDR3 protein. The sample has some 50,000 distinct CDR3 sequences; 4.4% are singletons. Whole-study results and caveats: With DPC sensitization, TCRs exceeding 1 in 1000 frequency showed no change.

The chain is built from TRBV7-3 and TRBJ2-1; 9 bases line up with TRBD2. The sequence was collected from a human donor in good health. Some clones in this sample may be carry-over from other donors' samples. The sample comprised whole blood. In nucleotides, the CDR3 is TGTGCCAGCAGCCCCATGACTAGCGGATCCCACAATGAGCAGTTCTTC. Amino acids: CASSPMTSGSHNEQFF.